These T cell receptor beta chains were read from a single sample in a study of blood T cell repertoires in COVID-19. The repertoire was sequenced with immunoSEQ multiplex PCR; TCRdb's copy has only in-frame clones and lacks some. The table has around 160,000 clones, about 86% seen once. The material sequenced was peripheral blood. These receptors originate from a woman of 80 years or more with acute or convalescent COVID-19. The CDR3 runs from the conserved cysteine through the conserved F or W. The order of the fields is clone size, J gene, D gene, V gene, CDR3 DNA, CDR3 protein. The D gene is left open where the match is weak. Not every row has a clone size; where given, it reads once, few, many or a size class.

few | TRBJ1-6 | - | TRBV27 | TGTGCCAGCAGTTTTCGGGGATCACCCCTCCACTTT | CASSFRGSPLHF
- | TRBJ2-7 | TRBD2 | TRBV5-1 | TGCGCCAGCAGCCATGGACTAGCGGATTACGAGCAGTACTTC | CASSHGLADYEQYF
once | TRBJ2-7 | - | TRBV5-1 | TGCGCCAGCAGGCCGGCGGCCTCCTACGAGCAGTACTTC | CASRPAASYEQYF
- | TRBJ1-4 | TRBD1 | TRBV19 | TGTGCCAGTAGCGTGACAGGGGTTAGTGAAAAACTGTTTTTT | CASSVTGVSEKLFF
- | TRBJ2-6 | - | TRBV19 | TGTGCCAGTAGTAACTCAGGACAGATTGGGGCCAACGTCCTGACTTTC | CASSNSGQIGANVLTF
- | TRBJ2-1 | TRBD1 | TRBV27 | TGTGCCAGCAGTCGCAGGGGGCGGGATGAGCAGTTCTTC | CASSRRGRDEQFF
- | TRBJ2-7 | - | TRBV6-6 | TGTGCCAGCACTATGGGGGGCGAGCAGTACTTC | CASTMGGEQYF
- | TRBJ2-2 | - | TRBV6-6 | TGTGCCAGCATGATATCCGGGAGGAACACCGGGGAGCTGTTTTTT | CASMISGRNTGELFF
- | TRBJ1-1 | - | TRBV7-9 | TGTGCCAGCAGCTTAGGAGGGTCTGATAACACTGAAGCTTTCTTT | CASSLGGSDNTEAFF
- | TRBJ2-2 | TRBD2 | TRBV24-1 | TGTGCCACCAGTGACTCCCTTACTAGCGGGGGCACCGGGGAGCTGTTTTTT | CATSDSLTSGGTGELFF
- | TRBJ1-2 | - | TRBV4-1 | TGCGCCAGCAGCCAAGAGGCCAGGGTCTATGGCTACACCTTC | CASSQEARVYGYTF
- | TRBJ1-1 | - | TRBV18 | TGTGCCAGCTCACGATTAGCGGGGCACCAGAACACTGAAGCTTTCTTT | CASSRLAGHQNTEAFF
- | TRBJ1-4 | TRBD1 | TRBV7-2 | TGTGCCAGCAGCTTAGCGTTTGGGACAGGGGAGGAAAAACTGTTTTTT | CASSLAFGTGEEKLFF
- | TRBJ2-2 | - | TRBV7-9 | TGTGCCAGCAGCTCAACATCGGGGGATGCCGGGGAGCTGTTTTTT | CASSSTSGDAGELFF
- | TRBJ2-3 | - | TRBV28 | TGTGCCAGCAGTTTACCAGGCTCGGGCACAGATACGCAGTATTTT | CASSLPGSGTDTQYF
- | TRBJ2-3 | - | TRBV19 | TGTGCCAGTAGTACCGCAGGGGGGCCCACAGATACGCAGTATTTT | CASSTAGGPTDTQYF
- | TRBJ1-5 | TRBD1 | TRBV28 | TGTGCCAGCAGTTTAAGGGGACAGAATATCCAGCATTTT | CASSLRGQNIQHF